This T cell receptor beta chain was recorded in a study of T cells expressing NK-cell markers. The germline V gene encodes CDR1 ENHRY and CDR2 SYGVKD. The CDR3 extends over 11 amino acids. For each CDR3 protein, TCRdb gives one entry from its re-call of the 5' RACE reads, without DNA. The table lists around 470,000 distinct CDR3 sequences. The genes are TRBV10-3 and TRBJ2-3. The material sequenced was blood T cells: a sorted CD56 or NKG2C T cell subset, CD4+ or CD8+ T cells, or bulk PBMC T cells (not recorded which). The clonotype was recovered from a woman in her forties or fifties in good health. CDR3 in amino acids: CAIRRADTQYF.